These T cell receptor beta chains were read from a single sample in a study of cytomegalovirus exposure and HLA in healthy donors. Only in-frame clones appear in the TCRdb table, and some are missing; sequencing was by immunoSEQ multiplex PCR. Of around 180,000 clones detected, 82% appear once; the ten largest clones hold around 0.52%. Sequencing input: PBMCs. The receptor source for this set is a woman in her fifties or sixties in good health and CMV-seronegative. Both conserved end residues are part of each CDR3. Each record gives: V gene, J gene, D gene, clone size, CDR3 DNA, CDR3 protein. The D gene is left open where the match is weak. Clone size appears in some rows only: once, few, many, or a class for an expanded clone.

v_gene: TRBV27
j_gene: TRBJ1-6
d_gene: .
abundance: .
CDR3nt: TGTGCCAGCAGTTTATCGGGGCAGGGAAAATCACCCCTCCACTTT
CDR3aa: CASSLSGQGKSPLHF

v_gene: TRBV6-5
j_gene: TRBJ2-1
d_gene: .
abundance: .
CDR3nt: TGTGCCACCTACTTAGGGAGCTCCTACAATGAGCAGTTCTTC
CDR3aa: CATYLGSSYNEQFF

v_gene: TRBV6-5
j_gene: TRBJ2-7
d_gene: TRBD2
abundance: .
CDR3nt: TGTGCCAGCAGCGCCGGGACTAACCCCTACGAGCAGTACTTC
CDR3aa: CASSAGTNPYEQYF

v_gene: TRBV30
j_gene: TRBJ1-4
d_gene: .
abundance: .
CDR3nt: TGTGCCTGGAGTGGCCCGGTCGCGTCGAATGAAAAACTGTTTTTT
CDR3aa: CAWSGPVASNEKLFF

v_gene: TRBV6-1
j_gene: TRBJ2-7
d_gene: .
abundance: .
CDR3nt: TGTGCCAGCAGGGAGGGACAGAGTACCTACGAGCAGTACTTC
CDR3aa: CASREGQSTYEQYF

v_gene: TRBV6-1
j_gene: TRBJ1-5
d_gene: .
abundance: once
CDR3nt: TGTGCCAGCAGAATAAATAATAGCAATCAGCCCCAGCATTTT
CDR3aa: CASRINNSNQPQHF

v_gene: TRBV11-3
j_gene: TRBJ2-7
d_gene: TRBD1
abundance: .
CDR3nt: TGTGCCAGCAACCCCCCCCGGGACAGAGTCGCCGAGCAGTACTTC
CDR3aa: CASNPPRDRVAEQYF

v_gene: TRBV19
j_gene: TRBJ2-1
d_gene: TRBD1
abundance: .
CDR3nt: TGTGCCAGTAGTGCCCTAGACAGGGGGCGCGACAATGAGCAGTTCTTC
CDR3aa: CASSALDRGRDNEQFF

v_gene: TRBV2
j_gene: TRBJ1-5
d_gene: .
abundance: .
CDR3nt: TGTGCCAGCAGTACCCGGTCTGGTCAGCCCCAGCATTTT
CDR3aa: CASSTRSGQPQHF

v_gene: TRBV4-3
j_gene: TRBJ2-1
d_gene: .
abundance: .
CDR3nt: TGCGCCAGCAGCCAAGATTTGCGGGACTACAATGAGCAGTTCTTC
CDR3aa: CASSQDLRDYNEQFF

v_gene: TRBV7-8
j_gene: TRBJ2-2
d_gene: TRBD1
abundance: .
CDR3nt: TGTGCCAGCAGCTTCACTAGACAGGGCGGGGGGGAGCTGTTTTTT
CDR3aa: CASSFTRQGGGELFF

v_gene: TRBV6-1
j_gene: TRBJ2-2
d_gene: .
abundance: .
CDR3nt: TGTGCCAGCAGTGAGACACAGGCCGGGGAGCTGTTTTTT
CDR3aa: CASSETQAGELFF

v_gene: TRBV5-1
j_gene: TRBJ1-3
d_gene: .
abundance: .
CDR3nt: TGCGCCAGCAGCTCCCTGGGGGCGTCTGGAAACACCATATATTTT
CDR3aa: CASSSLGASGNTIYF

v_gene: TRBV28
j_gene: TRBJ2-1
d_gene: TRBD2
abundance: .
CDR3nt: TGTGCCACCCATCTAGCGGGAGGCTACAATGAGCAGTTCTTC
CDR3aa: CATHLAGGYNEQFF

v_gene: TRBV9
j_gene: TRBJ2-7
d_gene: TRBD2
abundance: once
CDR3nt: TGTGCCAGCAGCCCAAGCGGGGCGGCCCCTCGAGTGGAGCAGTACTTC
CDR3aa: CASSPSGAAPRVEQYF

v_gene: TRBV25-1
j_gene: TRBJ1-2
d_gene: .
abundance: .
CDR3nt: TGTGCCAGCAGTGCTCAGGGTCTGGGCTACACCTTC
CDR3aa: CASSAQGLGYTF

v_gene: TRBV11-1
j_gene: TRBJ2-7
d_gene: TRBD2
abundance: few
CDR3nt: TGTGCCAGCAGCCCAAGACTAGCGGGTACCTACGAGCAGTACTTC
CDR3aa: CASSPRLAGTYEQYF

v_gene: TRBV5-1
j_gene: TRBJ2-5
d_gene: TRBD2
abundance: few
CDR3nt: TGCGCCAGCAGCGGGAACGTAGCGGGGGCCCCCCAAGAGACCCAGTACTTC
CDR3aa: CASSGNVAGAPQETQYF

v_gene: TRBV28
j_gene: TRBJ2-3
d_gene: TRBD2
abundance: .
CDR3nt: TGTGCCAGCCTACCAGGCGGGGGGACCCCCGATACGCAGTATTTT
CDR3aa: CASLPGGGTPDTQYF

v_gene: TRBV6-5
j_gene: TRBJ2-3
d_gene: .
abundance: .
CDR3nt: TGTGCCAGCAGCCCCTCTTTAGATACGCAGTATTTT
CDR3aa: CASSPSLDTQYF

v_gene: TRBV27
j_gene: TRBJ1-1
d_gene: TRBD1
abundance: .
CDR3nt: TGTGCCAGCAGTTTCGGGACAGATACTGAAGCTTTCTTT
CDR3aa: CASSFGTDTEAFF

v_gene: TRBV4-1
j_gene: TRBJ1-4
d_gene: .
abundance: .
CDR3nt: TGCGCCAGCAGCCAAGATGGCTCAAGGGGTGAAAAACTGTTTTTT
CDR3aa: CASSQDGSRGEKLFF

v_gene: TRBV30
j_gene: TRBJ2-5
d_gene: .
abundance: .
CDR3nt: TGTGCCTGGAGTCACTACAGGGAAACACAAGAGACCCAGTACTTC
CDR3aa: CAWSHYRETQETQYF

v_gene: TRBV18
j_gene: TRBJ2-4
d_gene: TRBD2
abundance: .
CDR3nt: TGTGCCAGCTCACCGTCGGCAACTAGCGGGGTTTTCAAAAACATTCAGTACTTC
CDR3aa: CASSPSATSGVFKNIQYF

v_gene: TRBV9
j_gene: TRBJ2-1
d_gene: TRBD2
abundance: .
CDR3nt: TGTGCCAGCAGCGTGGCGGGAGGTACCTACAATGAGCAGTTCTTC
CDR3aa: CASSVAGGTYNEQFF

v_gene: TRBV5-1
j_gene: TRBJ2-5
d_gene: TRBD1
abundance: few
CDR3nt: TGCGCCAGCTCCGGGACAGGGCGATTCGGGGAGACCCAGTACTTC
CDR3aa: CASSGTGRFGETQYF

v_gene: TRBV27
j_gene: TRBJ2-1
d_gene: TRBD1
abundance: .
CDR3nt: TGTGCCAGCAGTAAGGGACAGGGATTCATCGATGGTGAGCAGTTCTTC
CDR3aa: CASSKGQGFIDGEQFF

v_gene: TRBV7-9
j_gene: TRBJ2-5
d_gene: .
abundance: few
CDR3nt: TGTGCCAGCAGCAACCAGGGATTTGGAGAGACCCAGTACTTC
CDR3aa: CASSNQGFGETQYF

v_gene: TRBV5-1
j_gene: TRBJ1-3
d_gene: TRBD1
abundance: .
CDR3nt: TGCGCCAGCAGCGCTACAGGGGCCAACTCTGGAAACACCATATATTTT
CDR3aa: CASSATGANSGNTIYF

v_gene: TRBV10-2
j_gene: TRBJ1-4
d_gene: TRBD1
abundance: .
CDR3nt: TGCGCCAGCAGTCCCGATGGGACAGTGGGTGAAAAACTGTTTTTT
CDR3aa: CASSPDGTVGEKLFF

v_gene: TRBV19
j_gene: TRBJ2-7
d_gene: .
abundance: .
CDR3nt: TGTGCCAGTGCCGACGCTAGTACAGGGACCTACGAGCAGTACTTC
CDR3aa: CASADASTGTYEQYF

v_gene: TRBV28
j_gene: TRBJ1-2
d_gene: .
abundance: .
CDR3nt: TGTGCCAGCAGTTCTAATGCGAGGGGCTACACCTTC
CDR3aa: CASSSNARGYTF

v_gene: TRBV5-3
j_gene: TRBJ2-1
d_gene: .
abundance: .
CDR3nt: TGTGCCAGAAGCCGGGGGGAGCAGTTCTTC
CDR3aa: CARSRGEQFF

v_gene: TRBV18
j_gene: TRBJ1-5
d_gene: .
abundance: .
CDR3nt: TGTGCCAGCTCACCAGGGCGACAGATCAATCAGCCCCAGCATTTT
CDR3aa: CASSPGRQINQPQHF

v_gene: TRBV19
j_gene: TRBJ1-5
d_gene: TRBD1
abundance: few
CDR3nt: TGTGCCAGTAGTTGGGGACAGAGCAATCAGCCCCAGCATTTT
CDR3aa: CASSWGQSNQPQHF

v_gene: TRBV30
j_gene: TRBJ2-7
d_gene: .
abundance: .
CDR3nt: TGTGCCTGGAGTCTCGGCGGAACCTACGAGCAGTACTTC
CDR3aa: CAWSLGGTYEQYF

v_gene: TRBV5-4
j_gene: TRBJ1-3
d_gene: TRBD1
abundance: .
CDR3nt: TGTGCCAGCAGCTGGTTTTTAGGGGACAGCTCCTCTGGAAACACCATATATTTT
CDR3aa: CASSWFLGDSSSGNTIYF

v_gene: TRBV5-1
j_gene: TRBJ2-7
d_gene: .
abundance: .
CDR3nt: TGCGCCAGCACCTCGTTCGGAGGGGCTACCTACGAGCAGTACTTC
CDR3aa: CASTSFGGATYEQYF

v_gene: TRBV25-1
j_gene: TRBJ2-1
d_gene: TRBD2
abundance: .
CDR3nt: TGTGCCAGCAGTGTGGGCGCTGGGCGGGGGGATGAGCAGTTCTTC
CDR3aa: CASSVGAGRGDEQFF

v_gene: TRBV11-2
j_gene: TRBJ2-5
d_gene: TRBD2
abundance: .
CDR3nt: TGTGCCAGCAGCCCTGGGACTAGCGGGGCTCAAGAGACCCAGTACTTC
CDR3aa: CASSPGTSGAQETQYF

v_gene: TRBV2
j_gene: TRBJ2-7
d_gene: TRBD1
abundance: .
CDR3nt: TGTGCCAGCATGGACGGGACAGGTCTTTACGAGCAGTACTTC
CDR3aa: CASMDGTGLYEQYF

v_gene: TRBV14
j_gene: TRBJ2-5
d_gene: TRBD2
abundance: once
CDR3nt: TGTGCCAGCAGCCAAGATGTAACTAGCGGGAGACAAGAGACCCAGTACTTC
CDR3aa: CASSQDVTSGRQETQYF

v_gene: TRBV11-2
j_gene: TRBJ2-5
d_gene: .
abundance: .
CDR3nt: TGTGCCAGCAGCTCCAGCCGTGTGGAGCAAGAGACCCAGTACTTC
CDR3aa: CASSSSRVEQETQYF

v_gene: TRBV27
j_gene: TRBJ2-3
d_gene: TRBD1
abundance: .
CDR3nt: TGTGCCAGCAGCGTAGCCCGCAGGACAGGGAGGCTGTATTTT
CDR3aa: CASSVARRTGRLYF

v_gene: TRBV13
j_gene: TRBJ2-1
d_gene: TRBD2
abundance: .
CDR3nt: TGTGCCAGCAGCTTAGTTGCCGGGACTAGATCCTACAATGAGCAGTTCTTC
CDR3aa: CASSLVAGTRSYNEQFF

v_gene: TRBV9
j_gene: TRBJ2-3
d_gene: TRBD2
abundance: .
CDR3nt: TGTGCCAGCAGCGTAGGGTTTGCGGGAGTAACAGATACGCAGTATTTT
CDR3aa: CASSVGFAGVTDTQYF

v_gene: TRBV6-1
j_gene: TRBJ1-4
d_gene: .
abundance: .
CDR3nt: TGTGCCAGCGAGAGGGCAGCCGGTGAAAAACTGTTTTTT
CDR3aa: CASERAAGEKLFF

v_gene: TRBV28
j_gene: TRBJ2-3
d_gene: .
abundance: .
CDR3nt: TGTGCCAGCGGGGGAGGTAGCACAGATACGCAGTATTTT
CDR3aa: CASGGGSTDTQYF

v_gene: TRBV27
j_gene: TRBJ2-2
d_gene: TRBD1
abundance: .
CDR3nt: TGTGCCAGCAGTGGACAGGGGGGCTCCGGGGAGCTGTTTTTT
CDR3aa: CASSGQGGSGELFF

v_gene: TRBV29-1
j_gene: TRBJ1-1
d_gene: .
abundance: .
CDR3nt: TGCAGCGCCAGTGGGGGGACGAACACTGAAGCTTTCTTT
CDR3aa: CSASGGTNTEAFF